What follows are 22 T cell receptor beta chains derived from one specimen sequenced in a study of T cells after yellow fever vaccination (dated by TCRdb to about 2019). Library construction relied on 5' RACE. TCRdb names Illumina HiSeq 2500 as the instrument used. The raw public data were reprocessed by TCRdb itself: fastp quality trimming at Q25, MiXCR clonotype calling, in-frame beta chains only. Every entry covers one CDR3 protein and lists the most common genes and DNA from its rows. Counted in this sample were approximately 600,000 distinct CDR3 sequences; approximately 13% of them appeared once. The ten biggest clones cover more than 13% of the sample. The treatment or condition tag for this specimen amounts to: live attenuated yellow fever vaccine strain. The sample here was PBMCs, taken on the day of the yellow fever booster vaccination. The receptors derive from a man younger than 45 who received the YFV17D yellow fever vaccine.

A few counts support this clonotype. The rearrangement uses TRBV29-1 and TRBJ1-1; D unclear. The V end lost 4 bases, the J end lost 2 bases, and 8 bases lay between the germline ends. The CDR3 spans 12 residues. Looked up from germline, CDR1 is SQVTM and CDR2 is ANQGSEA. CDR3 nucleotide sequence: TGCAGCGTTGGACTTGGAAACACTGAAGCTTTCTTT. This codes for CSVGLGNTEAFF.

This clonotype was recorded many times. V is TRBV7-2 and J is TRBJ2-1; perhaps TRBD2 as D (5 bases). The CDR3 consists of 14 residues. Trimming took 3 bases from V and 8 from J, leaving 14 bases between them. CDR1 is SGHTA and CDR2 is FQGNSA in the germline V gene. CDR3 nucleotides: TGTGCCAGCAGCTTTTTACGGGGTGGGGATGAGCAGTTCTTC. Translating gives CASSFLRGGDEQFF.

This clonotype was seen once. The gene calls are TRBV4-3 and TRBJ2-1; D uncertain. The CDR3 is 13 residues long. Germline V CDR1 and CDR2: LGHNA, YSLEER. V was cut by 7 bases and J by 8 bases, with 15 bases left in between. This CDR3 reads CASKSRISHEQFF. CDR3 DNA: TGCGCCAGCAAGAGTAGAATATCCCATGAGCAGTTCTTC.

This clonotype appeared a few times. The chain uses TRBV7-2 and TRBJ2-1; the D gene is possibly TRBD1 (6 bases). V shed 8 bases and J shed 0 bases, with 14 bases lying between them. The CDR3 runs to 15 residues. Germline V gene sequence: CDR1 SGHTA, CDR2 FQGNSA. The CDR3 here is CASSYGGLSYNEQFF. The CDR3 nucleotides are TGTGCCAGCTCATATGGGGGCCTCTCCTACAATGAGCAGTTCTTC.

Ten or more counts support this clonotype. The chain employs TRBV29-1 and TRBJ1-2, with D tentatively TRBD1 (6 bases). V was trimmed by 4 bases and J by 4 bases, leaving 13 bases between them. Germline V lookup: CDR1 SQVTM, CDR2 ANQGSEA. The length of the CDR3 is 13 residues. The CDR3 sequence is CSVGGGEGYGYTF. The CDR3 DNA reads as TGCAGCGTTGGAGGGGGGGAGGGCTATGGCTACACCTTC.

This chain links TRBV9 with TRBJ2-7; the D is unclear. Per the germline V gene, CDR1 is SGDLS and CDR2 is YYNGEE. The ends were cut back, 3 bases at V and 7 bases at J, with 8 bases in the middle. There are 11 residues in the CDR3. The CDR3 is CASSANGEQYF. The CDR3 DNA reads TGTGCCAGCAGCGCCAATGGGGAGCAGTACTTC.

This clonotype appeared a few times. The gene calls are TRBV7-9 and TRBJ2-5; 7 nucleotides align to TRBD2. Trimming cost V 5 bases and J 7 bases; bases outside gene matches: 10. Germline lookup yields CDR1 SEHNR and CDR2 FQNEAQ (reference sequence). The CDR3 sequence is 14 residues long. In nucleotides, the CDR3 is TGTGCCAGCAGCCGAGGGACCAGGGAGGGGACCCAGTACTTC. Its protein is CASSRGTREGTQYF.

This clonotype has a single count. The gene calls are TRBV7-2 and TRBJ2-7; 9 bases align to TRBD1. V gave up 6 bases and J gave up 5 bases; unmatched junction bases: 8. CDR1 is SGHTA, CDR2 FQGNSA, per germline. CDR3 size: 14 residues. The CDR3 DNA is TGTGCCAGCAGAGCCGGGACAGGGATCGACGAGCAGTACTTC. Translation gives CASRAGTGIDEQYF.

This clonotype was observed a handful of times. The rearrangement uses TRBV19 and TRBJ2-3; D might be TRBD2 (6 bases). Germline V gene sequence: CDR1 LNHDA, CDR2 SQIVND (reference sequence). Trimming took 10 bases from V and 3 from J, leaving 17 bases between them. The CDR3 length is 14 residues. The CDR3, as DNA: TGTGCCAATGAACTAGCTTTTTGTACAGATACGCAGTATTTT. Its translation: CANELAFCTDTQYF.

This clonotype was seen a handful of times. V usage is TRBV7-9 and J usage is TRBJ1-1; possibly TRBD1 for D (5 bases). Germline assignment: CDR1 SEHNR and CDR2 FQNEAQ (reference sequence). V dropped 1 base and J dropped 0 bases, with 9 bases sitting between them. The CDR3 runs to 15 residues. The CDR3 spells CASSLGWGVNTEAFF. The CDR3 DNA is TGTGCCAGCAGCTTAGGCTGGGGGGTGAACACTGAAGCTTTCTTT.

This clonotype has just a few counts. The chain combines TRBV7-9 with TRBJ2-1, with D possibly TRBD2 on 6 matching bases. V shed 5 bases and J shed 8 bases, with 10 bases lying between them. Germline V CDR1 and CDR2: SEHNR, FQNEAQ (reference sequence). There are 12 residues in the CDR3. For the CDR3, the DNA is TGTGCCAGCAGCATTACGGGGGATGAGCAGTTCTTC. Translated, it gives CASSITGDEQFF.

The CDR3 reads CASRSGKGKETQYF. CDR3 bases: TGTGCCAGCCGATCGGGAAAGGGGAAAGAGACCCAGTACTTC. The genes are TRBV6-1 and TRBJ2-5; D possibly matches TRBD1 or TRBD2 (5 bases each). This CDR3 comprises 14 residues. The V end lost 8 bases, the J end lost 3 bases, and 16 bases lay between the germline ends. Per germline, CDR1 MNHNS and CDR2 SASEGT.

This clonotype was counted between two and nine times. CDR3 in amino acids: CASSFMGGAIEQYF. CDR3 bases: TGTGCCAGCAGCTTTATGGGGGGCGCGATCGAGCAGTACTTC. V and J are TRBV7-9 and TRBJ2-7; tentatively, D is TRBD1 or TRBD2 (6 bases each). This CDR3 comprises 14 residues. Deletions cut 3 bases from V and 6 bases from J, with 15 bases between. From germline, CDR1 is SEHNR and CDR2 FQNEAQ (reference sequence).

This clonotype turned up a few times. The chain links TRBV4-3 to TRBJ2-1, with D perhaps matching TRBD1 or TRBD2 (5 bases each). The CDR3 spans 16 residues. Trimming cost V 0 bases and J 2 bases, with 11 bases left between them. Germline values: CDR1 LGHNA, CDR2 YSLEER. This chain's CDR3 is CASSQDLGDPYNEQFF. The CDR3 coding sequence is TGCGCCAGCAGCCAAGATCTTGGGGACCCCTACAATGAGCAGTTCTTC.

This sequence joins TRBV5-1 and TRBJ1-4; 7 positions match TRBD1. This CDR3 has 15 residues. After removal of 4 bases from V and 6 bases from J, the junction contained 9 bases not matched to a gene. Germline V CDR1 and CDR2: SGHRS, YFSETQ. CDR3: CASSPNRGKDEKLFF. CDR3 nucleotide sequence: TGCGCCAGCAGCCCTAACAGGGGAAAGGATGAAAAACTGTTTTTT.

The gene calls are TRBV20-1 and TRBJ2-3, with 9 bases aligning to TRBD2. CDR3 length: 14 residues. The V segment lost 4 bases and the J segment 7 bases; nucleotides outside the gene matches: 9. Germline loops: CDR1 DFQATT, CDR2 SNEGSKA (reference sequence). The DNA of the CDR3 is TGCAGTGCTATGCGGGAGGGCCAAATACATACGCAGTATTTT. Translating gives CSAMREGQIHTQYF.

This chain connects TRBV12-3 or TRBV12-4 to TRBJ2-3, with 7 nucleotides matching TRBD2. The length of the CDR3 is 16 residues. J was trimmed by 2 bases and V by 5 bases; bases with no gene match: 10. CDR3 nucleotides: TGTGCCAGCAGTCCCTTACTAGCGCTCTTCACAGATACGCAGTATTTT. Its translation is CASSPLLALFTDTQYF.

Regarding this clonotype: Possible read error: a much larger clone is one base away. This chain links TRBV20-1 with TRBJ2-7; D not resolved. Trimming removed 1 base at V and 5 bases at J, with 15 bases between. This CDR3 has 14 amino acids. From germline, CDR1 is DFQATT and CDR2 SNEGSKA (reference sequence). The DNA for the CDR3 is TGCAGTGCTAGAGTTTCAAGGAAGGGAAACGAGCAGTACTTC. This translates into CSARVSRKGNEQYF.

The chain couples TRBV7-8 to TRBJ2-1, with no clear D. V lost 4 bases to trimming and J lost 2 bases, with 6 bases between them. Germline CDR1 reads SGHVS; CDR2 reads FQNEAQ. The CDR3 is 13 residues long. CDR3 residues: CASSWRTYNEQFF. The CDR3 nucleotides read TGTGCCAGCAGCTGGCGGACCTACAATGAGCAGTTCTTC.

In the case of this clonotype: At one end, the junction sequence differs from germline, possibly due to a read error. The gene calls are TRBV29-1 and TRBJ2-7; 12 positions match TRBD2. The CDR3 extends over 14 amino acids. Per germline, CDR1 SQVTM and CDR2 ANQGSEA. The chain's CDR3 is CGVEELAGGYEQYF. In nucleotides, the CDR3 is TGCGGCGTTGAAGAACTAGCGGGAGGATACGAGCAGTACTTC.

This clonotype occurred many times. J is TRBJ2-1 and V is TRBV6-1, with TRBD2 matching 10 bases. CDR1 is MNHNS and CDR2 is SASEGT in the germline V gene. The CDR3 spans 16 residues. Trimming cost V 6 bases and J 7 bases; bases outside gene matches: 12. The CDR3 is CASRFSLAGNKNEQFF. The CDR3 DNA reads TGTGCCAGCAGATTTTCACTAGCGGGAAACAAGAATGAGCAGTTCTTC.

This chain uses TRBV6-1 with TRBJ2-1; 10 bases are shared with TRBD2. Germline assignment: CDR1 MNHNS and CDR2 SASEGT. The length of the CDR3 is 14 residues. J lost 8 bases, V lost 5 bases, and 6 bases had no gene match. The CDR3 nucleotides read TGTGCCAGCAGTCTAGCGGGGGCGCGGGATGAGCAGTTCTTC. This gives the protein CASSLAGARDEQFF.